This T cell receptor beta chain stems from a study of shared clonotypes between healthy human individuals. Study-wide findings and caveats: Memory subsets generally showed smaller estimated richness than naive subsets did. Naive CD4 clonotype sharing across several donors was 5% to 6%. Against clonotypes common to all four donors, non-shared ones had lower generation probabilities. An expected dependence of interdonor clonotype sharing on sequencing depth was noted.

As for this clone: Its antigen remains unidentified.

Sequencing used immunoSEQ multiplex PCR; TCRdb keeps in-frame clones, though not all of them. Of about 610,000 clones in the sample, about 97% were seen once. The CDR3 has 14 residues. The germline V gene has CDR1 GTSNPN and CDR2 SVGIG (reference sequence). V gave up 4 bases and J gave up 4 bases, with 14 bases separating them. The receptor was derived from a woman between 25 and 40 years old in good health. The chain recombines TRBV30 with TRBJ2-1; no definite D call. The sample consisted of naive CD4+ T cells sorted from blood. The subset was: CD45RA+ positively selected. CDR3 amino acids: CAWTAGQEYNEQFF. CDR3 nucleotides: TGTGCCTGGACAGCCGGTCAGGAGTACAATGAGCAGTTCTTC.